This TCR beta chain was captured in a study of T cell changes during pregnancy in multiple sclerosis. With 10 bases removed from V and 4 bases from J, the gap between germline ends came to 8 bases. The germline V gene encodes CDR1 MNHEY and CDR2 SVGAGI. The CDR3 is 11 residues long. The table came from immunoSEQ multiplex PCR; TCRdb's copy has only in-frame clones and leaves some out. The sample yields around 110,000 clones, under 95% seen once. The chain carries TRBV6-5 and TRBJ1-3; D call uncertain. The clonotype was recovered from a female donor with multiple sclerosis, enrolled in a pregnancy study. The sequencing used peripheral blood, collected after pregnancy. CDR3 amino acids: CATRSGNTIYF. CDR3 coding DNA: TGTGCCACTAGGAGCGGAAACACCATATATTTT.